Sequencing of this T cell receptor (beta chain) was carried out in a study of blood T cell repertoires in COVID-19 (dated by TCRdb to 2018 to 2021). About the study as a whole: Collaborator samples came from the United States, Italy and Spain and covered acute and convalescent phases of COVID-19. A de-identified subject ID, COVID-19 status, age in years and sex were almost always included in the sample metadata. The material from the prospective study consisted of cDNA or gDNA derived from T cells, B-cell-depleted T cells, or PBMCs. The dataset comprised deeply sampled blood TCRbeta repertoires from subjects exposed to, actively infected with, or recovered from COVID-19. The repertoires were made available in a free public database intended to serve as a resource for research on the immune response to SARS-CoV-2. The samples were drawn from the first 160 participants of the ongoing ImmuneRACE study and from more than 1,000 subjects provided by 6 global collaborators. Where HLA class I and class II types were available, the types were taken from metadata supplied by the sample provider, not from assay-based typing.

The immunoSEQ Assay, a bias-controlled multiplex PCR, was used to amplify TCRbeta CDR3 regions from genomic DNA. The authors' analysis ran thus. Within the assay, amplification of reference gene primers was used to estimate how many nucleated cells each sample contained. To quantify the absolute abundance of each unique TCRbeta CDR3 rearrangement, sequence reads were collapsed and filtered. For each sample, productive Simpson clonality was calculated by taking the square root of Simpson's diversity index across productive rearrangements. The immuneACCESS repertoire file appears here via TCRdb, limited to in-frame rearrangements. These files lack a portion of the clones; in checked studies, under half of the deficit traces to unresolved V genes, and the cause of the others is not known. That table gives V, J and clone size, and the DNA gave D and trimming. In this sample the table shows around 200,000 clones, approximately 90% of which occur a single time. The ten largest clones add up to approximately 1.1% of the sample.

Participants in the prospective study were enrolled through a virtual design, were aged roughly 18 to 100 years, and lived in some 24 United States geographic areas. Cohort assignment in the prospective study relied on participant-reported clinical history from a screening survey and a study questionnaire. For ImmuneRACE Cohort 3, a participant was defined as recovered based on two consecutive negative NP/OP PCR tests, clearance by a healthcare professional, or resolution of symptoms. In the prospective study, mobile phlebotomists collected whole blood, serum and a nasopharyngeal or oropharyngeal swab from each participant. Prospective study participants could optionally give additional blood draws and questionnaires over an approximately two-month period. Prospective study blood samples were shipped either frozen or at room temperature before DNA extraction. Results and caveats for the whole study, not just this receptor: The quantity of clinical and demographic metadata differed by source and by participant and was supplied without curation.

For this clone: What this receptor recognizes is not known. No base qualities exist here, and no much larger clone lies one base off it.

Sequenced: PBMCs or T cells enriched from blood (not recorded which). The receptor comes from a young man who had recovered from COVID-19.

The CDR3 loop reads CASSVQGWATGELFF. DNA sequence: TGTGCCAGCAGCGTTCAGGGATGGGCCACCGGGGAGCTGTTTTTT. The chain joins TRBV9 to TRBJ2-2; the best D guess is TRBD1, with 5 bases matching. From the cysteine through the phenylalanine, the CDR3 covers 15 amino acids. The kept DNA is CDR3 alone, 45 bases in frame from the first base. CDR1 is given as SGDLS and CDR2 as YYNGEE, both from the germline V gene. V was cut back by 2 bases and J by 4 bases, leaving a gap of 12 bases between them.